Sequencing of this TCR beta chain was carried out in a study of shared clonotypes between healthy human individuals. Germline lookup yields CDR1 KGHSH and CDR2 LQKENI. The ends were cut back, 6 bases at V and 4 bases at J, with 16 bases in the middle. CDR3 length equals 14 residues. Execution of the assay was at deep level. TCRdb keeps only in-frame clones here, not all; method: immunoSEQ multiplex PCR. The sample records 400,000 to 600,000 clones, about 96% being singletons. Sequenced: naive CD4+ T cells sorted from blood. Subset in this sample: CD45RA+ positively selected. The receptor was isolated from a woman aged 25 to 39 in good health. The chain combines TRBV18 with TRBJ2-7, with D tentatively TRBD1 (6 bases). CDR3 DNA: TGTGCCAGCTCGCAGTACGGGACAAAGTACGAGCAGTACTTC. Its translation: CASSQYGTKYEQYF.